Sequencing of this TCR beta chain was carried out in a study of blood T cell repertoires in COVID-19. Study-wide context: The United States, Italy and Spain were the sources of the acute and convalescent COVID-19 samples. Sample material is recorded as cDNA or gDNA derived from T cells, B-cell-depleted T cells, or PBMCs.

The CDR3 loop spans 16 amino acids. CDR1 is SGHRS and CDR2 is YFSETQ in the germline V gene. Between the trimmed V and J ends, which lost 1 base and 1 base, there was a span of 14 bases. Recruited during active infection, patients (from Seattle) were subsequently followed longitudinally. Original processing notes: Reference gene primer amplification in the assay estimated nucleated cell counts. Repertoires were generated with immunoSEQ multiplex PCR, while TCRdb's copy carries only in-frame clones and drops some. D and trimming come from the DNA, and the V and J calls and clone size come from that table. The table has approximately 75,000 clones, 75% to 90% seen once.

Sequences were obtained from peripheral blood. The source of this sequence is a man of 80 years or more with COVID-19, enrolled during active disease. The chain couples TRBV5-1 to TRBJ1-1; D possibly corresponds to TRBD1 (5 bases). In DNA, the CDR3 is TGCGCCAGCAGCTTGCGGCCGGGGGGTGCGAACACTGAAGCTTTCTTT. Translating gives CASSLRPGGANTEAFF.